This T cell receptor (beta chain) was observed in a study of T cell clonality in common variable immunodeficiency. Overall study findings and caveats: Links between repertoire features and CVID complications were heterogeneity-limited.

CDR1 and CDR2 (germline): SNHLY, FYNNEI. The CDR3 is made up of 14 amino acids. In regard to this clone: What it binds is not known. The CDR3 is cut off 3 residues early in the read; its end comes from the germline J gene.

Most patients and controls had Caucasian heritage. This table comes from immunoSEQ multiplex PCR, and its TCRdb copy is limited to in-frame clones, with some not included. There are around 29,000 clones in the sample, none observed a single time. This sequence originates from a person aged 18 to 70 in good health. This chain uses TRBV2 with TRBJ1-1; D is possibly TRBD1 (5 bases). The sample comprised peripheral blood mononuclear cells. Incomplete CDR3 DNA: TGTGCCAGCAGTATCCGAGCGGGGGGGGAGACC. Its translation: CASSIRAGGET. The entire CDR3 sequence reads CASSIRAGGETAFF.